This TCR beta chain was retrieved from a study of CXCR3-negative and CXCR3-positive naive CD8 T cells. The study, taken as a whole, reports: TRBV-TRBJ usage was similar across naive CXCR3 subsets but distinct in memory cells. Fresh PBMCs were used in most assays, and CXCR3 expression partially decreased after cryopreservation. Each naive subset displayed comparably high diversity, whereas memory CD8+ cells displayed much lower diversity. Researchers report that CXCR3-positive naive cells carry more hydrophobic TRB CDR3s than CXCR3-negative naive cells.

As concerns this clonotype: Its specificity is not known.

The study made its TRB cDNA libraries by 5' RACE, adding UMI labels. TCRdb reprocessed the 5' RACE reads and reports one entry per CDR3 protein, with no DNA. This repertoire includes about 6,900 distinct CDR3 sequences. Germline lookup yields CDR1 SEHNR and CDR2 FQNEAQ (reference sequence). CDR3 size: 14 residues. Per CD8+ T cell subset, triplicate sorts of fewer than 350,000 cells each were done. The receptor was derived from a human donor in good health. Some clones in this sample may be carry-over from other donors' samples. This chain joins TRBV7-9 and TRBJ1-1; TCRdb designates TRBD1, a call that cannot be tested without DNA. The sample was naive CXCR3+ CD8+ T cells from blood. Described subset: CD45RO-CCR7+CD27+CD95- naive CD8+ T cells expressing CXCR3 (TNR3+). CDR3 sequence reads: CASSFLSPNTEAFF. Filled out from reference TRBV7-9 and TRBJ1-1, the complete variable domain reads DTGVSQNPRHKITKRGQNVTFRCDPISEHNRLYWYRQTLGQGPEFLTYFQNEAQLEKSRLLSDRFSAERPKGSFSTLEIQRTEQGDSAMYLCASSFLSPNTEAFFGQGTRLTVV.